A selection of T cell receptor beta chains follows, all from one sample in a study of control samples from healthy donors and cancer patients. Measured with immunoSEQ multiplex PCR; TCRdb has only the in-frame clones, and not every one. This sample has 40,000 or so clones; around 88% occur once, and the top ten carry 20% to 25%. Sequencing was performed on PBMCs. These receptors were collected from a woman in her fifties or sixties with lung cancer. Both conserved end residues are part of each CDR3. The D gene is left open where the match is weak. A row's size may be missing; if present it is once, few, many or a size class.

size | D | J | V | DNA | CDR3
. | . | TRBJ1-4 | TRBV30 | TGTGCCTGGGACAGAGCAACTAATGAAAAACTGTTTTTT | CAWDRATNEKLFF
. | TRBD1 | TRBJ2-6 | TRBV7-3 | TGTGCCAGCAGCCCCGCGGGACAGGGTGGGGCCAACGTCCTGACTTTC | CASSPAGQGGANVLTF
. | TRBD1 | TRBJ1-1 | TRBV30 | TGTGCCTTTCAGGGGGCGCTTGGCACTGAAGCTTTCTTT | CAFQGALGTEAFF
. | . | TRBJ1-2 | TRBV19 | TGTGCCAGTAGTATTCTCCTACAAGCTAACTATGGCTACACCTTC | CASSILLQANYGYTF
few | . | TRBJ1-1 | TRBV4-1 | TGCGCCAGCAGCCTGACAGAGAACACTGAAGCTTTCTTT | CASSLTENTEAFF
. | . | TRBJ2-5 | TRBV11-3 | TGTGCCAGCAGTACAGGGCGGGAGACCCAGTACTTC | CASSTGRETQYF
. | . | TRBJ2-5 | TRBV6-5 | TGTGCCAGCAGGGGTCTTTGGGAGACCCAGTACTTC | CASRGLWETQYF
. | . | TRBJ2-3 | TRBV7-3 | TGTGCCAGCAGCCCCGATCAAGCGGGCGACACAGATACGCAGTATTTT | CASSPDQAGDTDTQYF
. | . | TRBJ2-1 | TRBV7-9 | TGTGCCGGGGGCTCCTACAATGAGCAGTTCTTC | CAGGSYNEQFF
. | . | TRBJ1-2 | TRBV11-2 | TGTGCCAGCAGCCCCGTCCGGTCGGGGGACTATGGCTACACCTTC | CASSPVRSGDYGYTF
. | . | TRBJ2-3 | TRBV24-1 | TGTGCCACCAGTGGAGACACAGATACGCAGTATTTT | CATSGDTDTQYF
. | . | TRBJ1-2 | TRBV12-3/TRBV12-4 | TGTGCCAGCAGTTTCTCAGGGTCTGGCTACACCTTC | CASSFSGSGYTF
once | . | TRBJ2-3 | TRBV24-1 | TGTGCCACCAGTGATTCCGGGACTTCCACAGATACGCAGTATTTT | CATSDSGTSTDTQYF
. | . | TRBJ1-1 | TRBV4-2 | TGTGCCAGCAGGTGGGGGGACACTGAAGCTTTCTTT | CASRWGDTEAFF
. | . | TRBJ1-5 | TRBV3-1/TRBV3-2 | TGTGCCAGCAGTCAACAGGCAAGCAATCAGCCCCAGCATTTT | CASSQQASNQPQHF
. | . | TRBJ2-7 | TRBV5-6 | TGTGCCAGCAGCTTTGACAACGAGCAGTACTTC | CASSFDNEQYF
. | TRBD1 | TRBJ1-2 | TRBV28 | TGTGCCAGCAGTCGCCCCGGACAGGGAAACTATGGCTACACCTTC | CASSRPGQGNYGYTF
. | . | TRBJ2-1 | TRBV19 | TGTGCCAGTAGTCGAAAGCTCCTGAATGAGCAGTTCTTC | CASSRKLLNEQFF
. | . | TRBJ1-5 | TRBV19 | TGTGCCACCAGCTTATCGGACACCTACTATCAGCCCCAGCATTTT | CATSLSDTYYQPQHF
. | . | TRBJ2-2 | TRBV7-6 | TGTGCCAGCAGTTCCAGACTCTTCACCGGGGAGCTGTTTTTT | CASSSRLFTGELFF
. | . | TRBJ1-6 | TRBV18 | TGTGCCAGCTCACCAGAGGCTAGGTCCTATAATTCACCCCTCCACTTT | CASSPEARSYNSPLHF
. | TRBD2 | TRBJ2-1 | TRBV7-9 | TGTGCCAGCAGTCCACTCCTAGCGGGGGCTGGCAATGAGCAGTTCTTC | CASSPLLAGAGNEQFF
once | . | TRBJ1-3 | TRBV30 | TGTGCCTGGACCCGGAGGGGAATCTCTGGAAACACCATATATTTT | CAWTRRGISGNTIYF
. | . | TRBJ1-5 | TRBV7-2 | TGTGCCAGCAGCTTACGGGGCAATCAGCCCCAGCATTTT | CASSLRGNQPQHF
once | TRBD2 | TRBJ2-7 | TRBV27 | TGTGCCAGCAGTTTAAAACGACTAGCGGGGAACCTCGGCTCCTACGAGCAGTACTTC | CASSLKRLAGNLGSYEQYF
. | . | TRBJ2-1 | TRBV7-9 | TGTGCCAGCAGCTTAGTCGCCGGGCCCGCCAATGAGCAGTTCTTC | CASSLVAGPANEQFF
. | TRBD1 | TRBJ1-2 | TRBV19 | TGTGCCAGTAGTACAGGGACAGGGAAAGACTATGGCTACACCTTC | CASSTGTGKDYGYTF
. | TRBD1 | TRBJ1-2 | TRBV18 | TGTGCCAGCTCACCCGAGACAGGGGAATATGGCTACACCTTC | CASSPETGEYGYTF
. | . | TRBJ1-1 | TRBV19 | TGTGCCAGTAGTCCGTCGGGTCTGAACACTGAAGCTTTCTTT | CASSPSGLNTEAFF
. | TRBD1 | TRBJ1-2 | TRBV24-1 | TGTGCCACCAGTGAGTACCGACAGGGCCACTATGGCTACACCTTC | CATSEYRQGHYGYTF
. | TRBD2 | TRBJ2-2 | TRBV12-3/TRBV12-4 | TGTGCCAGCAATTATCCGGGGGGAAGGGGGCTGTTTTTT | CASNYPGGRGLFF
. | . | TRBJ2-7 | TRBV29-1 | TGCAGCGTTGTATGGCGGTCTTACGAGCAGTACTTC | CSVVWRSYEQYF
. | . | TRBJ1-2 | TRBV11-2 | TGTGCCAGCAGCCCCGCCCCGGGACTCACTAGCTATGGCTACACCTTC | CASSPAPGLTSYGYTF
. | . | TRBJ2-1 | TRBV6-4 | TGTGCCAGCAGTGACTCCTCGGCCGTCTCCTACAATGAGCAGTTCTTC | CASSDSSAVSYNEQFF
. | TRBD1 | TRBJ1-1 | TRBV5-6 | TGTGCCAGCAGCGCCGGGACAGGTCGTTTAGCTTTCTTT | CASSAGTGRLAFF
few | . | TRBJ2-2 | TRBV10-1 | TGCGCCAGCAGTCAGGGAGAAGGGGCCGGGGAGCTGTTTTTT | CASSQGEGAGELFF
. | . | TRBJ2-1 | TRBV3-1/TRBV3-2 | TGTGCCAGCAGCCAAGACTCCTCGCGGGCCTGGAACAATGAGCAGTTCTTC | CASSQDSSRAWNNEQFF
once | . | TRBJ1-2 | TRBV24-1 | TGTGCCACCAGTCCCCTGGGGCAGGCGACGAACTATGGCTACACCTTC | CATSPLGQATNYGYTF
. | . | TRBJ2-7 | TRBV6-6 | TGTGCCAGCAGTTACTCGGCAGGGGTGCCCTACGAGCAGTACTTC | CASSYSAGVPYEQYF
. | . | TRBJ1-4 | TRBV30 | TGTGCTAGGACCTCAGCAACTAATGAAAAACTGTTTTTT | CARTSATNEKLFF
. | . | TRBJ1-5 | TRBV24-1 | TGTGCCACCAGTACGCCAGGTCAGCCCCAGCATTTT | CATSTPGQPQHF
few | . | TRBJ2-7 | TRBV14 | TGTGCCAGCAGCCAAGGGCACCCCGGGACAAGCTACGAGCAGTACTTC | CASSQGHPGTSYEQYF
. | . | TRBJ1-1 | TRBV5-1 | TGCGCCAGCTCCGGGGGGTCAACGGGGACTGAAGCTTTCTTT | CASSGGSTGTEAFF
. | TRBD2 | TRBJ2-3 | TRBV6-5 | TGTGCCAGCAGCACGCTAGCGGGGAACACAGATACGCAGTATTTT | CASSTLAGNTDTQYF
. | . | TRBJ2-1 | TRBV6-5 | TGTGCCAGCAAGCAGAGCTCCTACAATGAGCAGTTCTTC | CASKQSSYNEQFF
. | . | TRBJ2-3 | TRBV11-3 | TGTGCCAGCAGCGATAGATTGGAGGATACGCAGTATTTT | CASSDRLEDTQYF
. | . | TRBJ2-1 | TRBV3-1/TRBV3-2 | TGTGCCAGCAGCCTTCCAAGAGCACAAGTGAGAGGGGAGCAGTTCTTC | CASSLPRAQVRGEQFF
. | . | TRBJ2-6 | TRBV9 | TGTGCCAGCAGCGTGACTGGGGCCAACGTCCTGACTTTC | CASSVTGANVLTF
. | TRBD1 | TRBJ2-1 | TRBV5-4 | TGTGCCAGCAGCTCAGGGGGTAACTCCTACAATGAGCAGTTCTTC | CASSSGGNSYNEQFF
. | TRBD1 | TRBJ1-1 | TRBV5-1 | TGCGCCAGCAGTTTCGGACAGGGATACACTGAAGCTTTCTTT | CASSFGQGYTEAFF
once | TRBD2 | TRBJ2-3 | TRBV5-5 | TGTGCCAGCAGCTGGCGGGGTAGCGGGGAAGATACGCAGTATTTT | CASSWRGSGEDTQYF